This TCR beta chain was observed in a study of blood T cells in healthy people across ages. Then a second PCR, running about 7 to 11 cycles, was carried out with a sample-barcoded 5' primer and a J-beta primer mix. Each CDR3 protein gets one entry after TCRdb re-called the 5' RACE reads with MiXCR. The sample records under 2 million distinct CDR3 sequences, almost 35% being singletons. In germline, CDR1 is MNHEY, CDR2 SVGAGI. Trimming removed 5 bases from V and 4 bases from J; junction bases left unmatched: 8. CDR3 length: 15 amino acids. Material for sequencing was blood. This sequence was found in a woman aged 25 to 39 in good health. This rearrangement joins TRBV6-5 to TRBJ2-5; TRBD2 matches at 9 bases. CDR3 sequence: CASSPSGGLPETQYF. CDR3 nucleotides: TGTGCCAGCAGTCCCAGCGGGGGGTTACCAGAGACCCAGTACTTC.